One sample yielded the 7 T cell receptor beta chains listed below, sequenced in a study of technical replicates of blood from a handful of donors. The repertoire was sequenced with immunoSEQ multiplex PCR; TCRdb's copy has only in-frame clones and lacks some. The data hold about 62,000 clones, with roughly 90% observed a single time. The sample consisted of PBMCs. The receptors shown here come from a human donor in good health. Some clones in this sample may be carry-over from other donors' samples.

The chain uses TRBV7-2 and TRBJ1-4; no definite D call. Trimming stripped 4 bases from V and 8 bases from J, with 8 bases between. The length of the CDR3 is 12 residues. Germline loops: CDR1 SGHTA, CDR2 FQGNSA. DNA for the CDR3: TGTGCCAGCAGCTCCAGTAAGGAAAAACTGTTTTTT. Encoded protein: CASSSSKEKLFF.

The rearrangement uses TRBV27 and TRBJ1-4; 9 bases are shared with TRBD1. Trimming at V came to 5 bases and at J to 8 bases, leaving 6 bases not matched to a gene. The CDR3 is 14 residues long. Germline values: CDR1 MNHEY, CDR2 SMNVEV (reference sequence). The CDR3 region is CASSDRDRAEKLFF. Written as DNA, the CDR3 is TGTGCCAGCAGTGACCGGGACAGGGCCGAAAAACTGTTTTTT.

The V call is TRBV6-5, the J call TRBJ2-1; TRBD1 matches at 11 bases. The V gene end was trimmed by 6 bases and the J gene end by 8 bases; junction bases not matched to a gene: 9. Germline V lookup: CDR1 MNHEY, CDR2 SVGAGI. CDR3 size: 15 residues. CDR3 in DNA: TGTGCCAGCAGCTTAGGACAGGGGGCCATGGATGAGCAGTTCTTC. Protein: CASSLGQGAMDEQFF.

V usage is TRBV7-3 and J usage is TRBJ1-5; no firm D call. Germline loops: CDR1 SGHTA, CDR2 FQGTGA. The ends were cut back, 1 base at V and 5 bases at J, with 6 bases in the middle. The length of the CDR3 is 13 residues. This CDR3 reads CASSLNRDQPQHF. The CDR3 DNA sequence: TGTGCCAGCAGCTTAAATCGCGATCAGCCCCAGCATTTT. The full variable domain, completed using reference TRBV7-3 and TRBJ1-5, is GAGVSQTPSNKVTEKGKYVELRCDPISGHTALYWYRQSLGQGPEFLIYFQGTGAADDSGLPNDRFFAVRPEGSVSTLKIQRTERGDSAVYLCASSLNRDQPQHFGDGTRLSIL.

V is TRBV14 and J is TRBJ1-4; TRBD1 aligns across 7 bases. The CDR3 length is 14 residues. Trimming at V came to 3 bases and at J to 8 bases, leaving 6 bases not matched to a gene. Germline V CDR1 and CDR2: SGHDN, FVKESK. The CDR3 nucleotides are TGTGCCAGCAGCCAGAGACAGGGAGTCGAAAAACTGTTTTTT. Protein: CASSQRQGVEKLFF.

V and J are TRBV29-1 and TRBJ2-2; D is uncertain. Germline CDR1 SQVTM, CDR2 ANQGSEA. V was pared by 1 base and J by 1 base, with 13 bases between. The CDR3 sequence is 16 residues long. The CDR3 coding sequence is TGCAGCGTTGAAGTTCCCTCCGACTTGAACACCGGGGAGCTGTTTTTT. Amino acid sequence: CSVEVPSDLNTGELFF.

This chain uses TRBV5-1 with TRBJ1-6, with 11 nucleotides matching TRBD1. Germline V lookup: CDR1 SGHRS, CDR2 YFSETQ. The V segment lost 4 bases and the J segment 9 bases; nucleotides outside the gene matches: 6. The CDR3 loop spans 15 amino acids. The DNA for the CDR3 is TGCGCCAGCAGCCCGGGACAGGGGGTCGGTTCACCCCTCCACTTT. It specifies CASSPGQGVGSPLHF.